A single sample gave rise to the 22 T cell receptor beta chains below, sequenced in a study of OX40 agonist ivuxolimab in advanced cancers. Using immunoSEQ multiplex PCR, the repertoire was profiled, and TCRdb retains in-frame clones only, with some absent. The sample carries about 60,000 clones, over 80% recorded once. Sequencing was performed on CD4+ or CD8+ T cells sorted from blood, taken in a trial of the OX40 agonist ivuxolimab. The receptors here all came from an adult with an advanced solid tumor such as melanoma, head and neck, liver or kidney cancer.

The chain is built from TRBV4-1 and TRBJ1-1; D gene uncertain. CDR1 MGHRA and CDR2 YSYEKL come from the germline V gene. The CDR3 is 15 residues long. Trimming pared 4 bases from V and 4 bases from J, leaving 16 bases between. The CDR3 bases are TGCGCCAGCAGCCCACAAGGGCAAGGGCGCACTGAAGCTTTCTTT. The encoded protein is CASSPQGQGRTEAFF.

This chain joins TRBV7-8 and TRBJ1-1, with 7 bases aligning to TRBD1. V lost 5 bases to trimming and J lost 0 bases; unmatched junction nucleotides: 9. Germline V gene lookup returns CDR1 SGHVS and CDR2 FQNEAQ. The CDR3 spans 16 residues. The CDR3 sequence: CASSPPRQGLNTEAFF. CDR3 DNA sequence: TGTGCCAGCAGCCCTCCCCGACAGGGCTTGAACACTGAAGCTTTCTTT.

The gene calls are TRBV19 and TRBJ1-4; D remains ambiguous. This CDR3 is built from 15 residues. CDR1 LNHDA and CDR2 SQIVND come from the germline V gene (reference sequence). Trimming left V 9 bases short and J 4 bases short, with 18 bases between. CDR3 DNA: TGTGCCAGCCATTCTAGAGGACCCCGTAATGAAAAACTGTTTTTT. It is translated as CASHSRGPRNEKLFF.

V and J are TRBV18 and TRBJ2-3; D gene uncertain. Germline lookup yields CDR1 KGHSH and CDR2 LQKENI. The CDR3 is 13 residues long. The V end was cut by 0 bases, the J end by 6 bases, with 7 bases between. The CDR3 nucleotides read TGTGCCAGCTCACCACCGGCTAGGGATACGCAGTATTTT. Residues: CASSPPARDTQYF. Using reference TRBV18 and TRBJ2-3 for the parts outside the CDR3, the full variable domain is NAGVMQNPRHLVRRRGQEARLRCSPMKGHSHVYWYRQLPEEGLKFMVYLQKENIIDESGMPKERFSAEFPKEGPSILRIQQVVRGDSAAYFCASSPPARDTQYFGPGTRLTVL.

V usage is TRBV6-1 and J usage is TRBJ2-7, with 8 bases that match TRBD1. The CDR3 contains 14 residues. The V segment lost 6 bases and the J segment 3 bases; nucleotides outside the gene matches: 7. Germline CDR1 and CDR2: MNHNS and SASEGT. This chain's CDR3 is CASSVDRVVYEQYF. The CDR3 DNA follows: TGTGCCAGCAGCGTGGACAGGGTGGTCTACGAGCAGTACTTC.

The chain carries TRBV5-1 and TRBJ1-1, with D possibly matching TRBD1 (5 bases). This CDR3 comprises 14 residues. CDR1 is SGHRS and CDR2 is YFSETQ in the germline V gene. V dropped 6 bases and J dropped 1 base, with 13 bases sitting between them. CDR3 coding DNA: TGCGCCAGCAATTTTGGGGGAGAGAACACTGAAGCTTTCTTT. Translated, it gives CASNFGGENTEAFF.

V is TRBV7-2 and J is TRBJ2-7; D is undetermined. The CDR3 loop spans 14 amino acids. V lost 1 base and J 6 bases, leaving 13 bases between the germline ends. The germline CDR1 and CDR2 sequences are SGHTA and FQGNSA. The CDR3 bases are TGTGCCAGCAGCTTAGGGTCCTGGGCTAGCGAGCAGTACTTC. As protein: CASSLGSWASEQYF. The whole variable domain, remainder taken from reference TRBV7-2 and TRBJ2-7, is GAGVSQSPSNKVTEKGKDVELRCDPISGHTALYWYRQSLGQGLEFLIYFQGNSAPDKSGLPSDRFSAERTGGSVSTLTIQRTQQEDSAVYLCASSLGSWASEQYFGPGTRLTVT.

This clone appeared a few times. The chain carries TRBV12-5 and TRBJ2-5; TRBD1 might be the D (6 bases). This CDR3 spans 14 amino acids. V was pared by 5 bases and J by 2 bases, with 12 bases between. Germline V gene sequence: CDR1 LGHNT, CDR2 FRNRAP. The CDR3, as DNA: TGTGCTAGTGGTACTGGACAGTTTCAAGAGACCCAGTACTTC. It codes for CASGTGQFQETQYF. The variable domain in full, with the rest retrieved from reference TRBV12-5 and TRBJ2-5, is DARVTQTPRHKVTEMGQEVTMRCQPILGHNTVFWYRQTMMQGLELLAYFRNRAPLDDSGMPKDRFSAEMPDATLATLKIQPSEPRDSAVYFCASGTGQFQETQYFGPGTRLLVL.

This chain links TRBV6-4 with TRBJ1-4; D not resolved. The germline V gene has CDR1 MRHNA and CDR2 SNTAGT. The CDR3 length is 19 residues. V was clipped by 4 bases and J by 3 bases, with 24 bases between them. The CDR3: CASSVSFREFKVSNEKLFF. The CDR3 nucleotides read TGTGCCAGCAGTGTATCTTTTCGGGAATTTAAGGTGTCTAATGAAAAACTGTTTTTT.

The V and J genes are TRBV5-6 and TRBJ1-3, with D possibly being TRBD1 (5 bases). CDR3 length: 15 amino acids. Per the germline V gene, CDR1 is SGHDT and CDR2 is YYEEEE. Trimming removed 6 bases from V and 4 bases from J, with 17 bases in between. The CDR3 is CASIPQGSSGNTIYF. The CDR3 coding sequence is TGTGCCAGCATCCCGCAGGGCTCGTCCGGAAACACCATATATTTT.

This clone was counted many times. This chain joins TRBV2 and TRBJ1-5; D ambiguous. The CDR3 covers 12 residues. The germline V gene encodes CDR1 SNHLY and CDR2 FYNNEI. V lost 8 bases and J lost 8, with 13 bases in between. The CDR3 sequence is CASGVSVKPQHF. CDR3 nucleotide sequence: TGTGCCAGCGGGGTGTCAGTGAAGCCCCAGCATTTT. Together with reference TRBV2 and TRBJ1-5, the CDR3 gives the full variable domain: EPEVTQTPSHQVTQMGQEVILRCVPISNHLYFYWYRQILGQKVEFLVSFYNNEISEKSEIFDDQFSVERPDGSNFTLKIRSTKLEDSAMYFCASGVSVKPQHFGDGTRLSIL.

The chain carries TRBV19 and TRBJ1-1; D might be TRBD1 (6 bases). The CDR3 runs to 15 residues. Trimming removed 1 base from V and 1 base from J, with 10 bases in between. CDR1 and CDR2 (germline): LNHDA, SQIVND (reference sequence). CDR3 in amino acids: CASSIGGHPNTEAFF. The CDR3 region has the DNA TGTGCCAGTAGTATAGGGGGGCATCCGAACACTGAAGCTTTCTTT. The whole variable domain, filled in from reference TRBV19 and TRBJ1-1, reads DGGITQSPKYLFRKEGQNVTLSCEQNLNHDAMYWYRQDPGQGLRLIYYSQIVNDFQKGDIAEGYSVSREKKESFPLTVTSAQKNPTAFYLCASSIGGHPNTEAFFGQGTRLTVV.

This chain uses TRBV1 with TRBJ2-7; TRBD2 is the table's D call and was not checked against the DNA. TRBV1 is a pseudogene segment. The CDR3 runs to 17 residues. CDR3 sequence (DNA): TGCACCAGCAGCCAAGCGAAGACTAGCGGGGGCTCCTACGAGCAGTACTTC. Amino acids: CTSSQAKTSGGSYEQYF.

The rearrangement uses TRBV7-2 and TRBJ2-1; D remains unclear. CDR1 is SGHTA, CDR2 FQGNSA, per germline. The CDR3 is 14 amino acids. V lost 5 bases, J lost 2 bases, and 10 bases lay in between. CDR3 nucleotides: TGTGCCAGCAGCCCGAGCTCTGCCTACAATGAGCAGTTCTTC. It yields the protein CASSPSSAYNEQFF.

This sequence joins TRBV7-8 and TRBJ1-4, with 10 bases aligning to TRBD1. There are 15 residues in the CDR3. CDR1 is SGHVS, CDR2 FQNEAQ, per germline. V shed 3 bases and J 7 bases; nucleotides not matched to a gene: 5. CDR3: CASSFRTGGGEKLFF. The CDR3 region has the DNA TGTGCCAGCAGCTTCAGGACAGGGGGGGGTGAAAAACTGTTTTTT.

This CDR3 is CASSFGVGSSGNTIYF. CDR3 bases: TGTGCCAGCAGCTTTGGTGTGGGAAGCTCTGGAAACACCATATATTTT. V usage is TRBV7-8 and J usage is TRBJ1-3; D remains ambiguous. CDR1 is SGHVS and CDR2 is FQNEAQ in the germline V gene. V shed 3 bases and J shed 0 bases, with 12 bases lying between them. The CDR3 is made up of 16 amino acids.

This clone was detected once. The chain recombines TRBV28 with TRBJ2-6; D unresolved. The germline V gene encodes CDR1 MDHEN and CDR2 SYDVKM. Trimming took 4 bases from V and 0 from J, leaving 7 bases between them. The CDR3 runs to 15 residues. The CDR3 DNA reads TGTGCCAGCAGTTCATCAGTCTCTGGGGCCAACGTCCTGACTTTC. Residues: CASSSSVSGANVLTF.

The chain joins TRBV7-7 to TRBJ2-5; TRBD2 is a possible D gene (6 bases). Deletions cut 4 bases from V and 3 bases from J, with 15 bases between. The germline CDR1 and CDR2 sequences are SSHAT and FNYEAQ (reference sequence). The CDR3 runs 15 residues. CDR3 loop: CASSSTSSWEETQYF. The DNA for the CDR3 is TGTGCCAGCAGCTCGACTAGTAGTTGGGAAGAGACCCAGTACTTC.

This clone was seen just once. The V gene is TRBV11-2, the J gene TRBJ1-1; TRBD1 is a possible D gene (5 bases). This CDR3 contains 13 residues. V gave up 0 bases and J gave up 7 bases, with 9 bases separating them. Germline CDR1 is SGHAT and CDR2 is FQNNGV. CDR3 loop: CASSLERDLEAFF. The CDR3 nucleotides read TGTGCCAGCAGCTTAGAGCGGGACCTTGAAGCTTTCTTT.

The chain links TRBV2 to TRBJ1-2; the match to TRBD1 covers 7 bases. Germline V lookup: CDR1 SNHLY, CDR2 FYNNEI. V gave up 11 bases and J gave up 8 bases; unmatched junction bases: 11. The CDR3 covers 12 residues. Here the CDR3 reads CAGRQGLGGYTF. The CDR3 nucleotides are TGTGCCGGCCGACAGGGTTTAGGGGGCTACACCTTC. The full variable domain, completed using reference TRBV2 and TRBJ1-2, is EPEVTQTPSHQVTQMGQEVILRCVPISNHLYFYWYRQILGQKVEFLVSFYNNEISEKSEIFDDQFSVERPDGSNFTLKIRSTKLEDSAMYFCAGRQGLGGYTFGSGTRLTVV.

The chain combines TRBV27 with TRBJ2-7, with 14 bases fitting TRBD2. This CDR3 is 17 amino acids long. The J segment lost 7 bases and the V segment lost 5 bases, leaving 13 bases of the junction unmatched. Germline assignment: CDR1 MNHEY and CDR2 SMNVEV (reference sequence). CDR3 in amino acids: CASSPQPGLAGVREQYF. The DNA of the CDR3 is TGTGCCAGCAGTCCCCAACCGGGACTAGCGGGAGTTCGGGAGCAGTACTTC.

The CDR3 protein is CASSQSGTGISVGANYGYTF. Written as DNA, the CDR3 is TGCGCCAGCAGCCAATCCGGGACAGGAATCAGTGTCGGGGCAAACTATGGCTACACCTTC. This chain joins TRBV4-1 and TRBJ1-2; 8 positions match TRBD1. The germline V gene encodes CDR1 MGHRA and CDR2 YSYEKL. With 2 bases clipped from V and 2 bases from J, the junction kept 19 bases outside the gene matches. CDR3 length: 20 amino acids.